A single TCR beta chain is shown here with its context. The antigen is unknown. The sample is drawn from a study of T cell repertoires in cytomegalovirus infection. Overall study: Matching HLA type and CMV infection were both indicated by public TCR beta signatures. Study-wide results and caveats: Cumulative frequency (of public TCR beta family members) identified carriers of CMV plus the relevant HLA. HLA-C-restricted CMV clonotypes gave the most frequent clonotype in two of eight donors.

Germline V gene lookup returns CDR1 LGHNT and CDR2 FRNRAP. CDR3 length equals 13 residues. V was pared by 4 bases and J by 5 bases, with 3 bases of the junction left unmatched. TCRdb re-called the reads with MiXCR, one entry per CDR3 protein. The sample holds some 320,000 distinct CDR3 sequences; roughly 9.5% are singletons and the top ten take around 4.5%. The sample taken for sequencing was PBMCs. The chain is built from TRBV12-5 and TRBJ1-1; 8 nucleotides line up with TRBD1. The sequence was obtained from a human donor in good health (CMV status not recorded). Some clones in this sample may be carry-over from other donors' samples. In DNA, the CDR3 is TGTGCTAGTGGTTCACAGGGGGATACTGAAGCTTTCTTT. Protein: CASGSQGDTEAFF.